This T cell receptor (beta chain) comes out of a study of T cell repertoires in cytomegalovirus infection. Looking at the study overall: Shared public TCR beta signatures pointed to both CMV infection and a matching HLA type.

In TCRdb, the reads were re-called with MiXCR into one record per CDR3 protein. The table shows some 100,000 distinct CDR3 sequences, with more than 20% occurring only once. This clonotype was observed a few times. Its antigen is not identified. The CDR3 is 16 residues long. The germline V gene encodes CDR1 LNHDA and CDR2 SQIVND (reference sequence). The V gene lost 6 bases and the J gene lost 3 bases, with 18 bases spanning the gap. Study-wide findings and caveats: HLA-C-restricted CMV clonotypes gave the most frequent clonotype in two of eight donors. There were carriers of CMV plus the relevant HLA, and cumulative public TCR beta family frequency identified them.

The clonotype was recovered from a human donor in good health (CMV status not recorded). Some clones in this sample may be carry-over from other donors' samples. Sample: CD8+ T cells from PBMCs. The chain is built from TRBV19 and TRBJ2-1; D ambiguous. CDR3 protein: CASSNPTEPNYNEQFF. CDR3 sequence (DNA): TGTGCCAGTAGCAATCCCACAGAACCGAACTACAATGAGCAGTTCTTC.